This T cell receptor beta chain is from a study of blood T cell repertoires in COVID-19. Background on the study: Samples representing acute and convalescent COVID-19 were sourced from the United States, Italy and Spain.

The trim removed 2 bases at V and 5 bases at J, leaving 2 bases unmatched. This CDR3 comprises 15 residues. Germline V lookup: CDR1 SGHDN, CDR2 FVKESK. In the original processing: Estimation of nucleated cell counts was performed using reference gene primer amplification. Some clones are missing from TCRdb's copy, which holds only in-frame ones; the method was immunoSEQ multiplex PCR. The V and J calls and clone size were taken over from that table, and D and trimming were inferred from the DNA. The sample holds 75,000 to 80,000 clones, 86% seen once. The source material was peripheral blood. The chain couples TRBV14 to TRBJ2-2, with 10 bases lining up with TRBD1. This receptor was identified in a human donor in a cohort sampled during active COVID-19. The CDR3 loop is CASSQPGQGTGELFF. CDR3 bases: TGTGCCAGCAGCCAACCGGGACAGGGGACCGGGGAGCTGTTTTTT. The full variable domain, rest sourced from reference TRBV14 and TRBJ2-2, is EAGVTQFPSHSVIEKGQTVTLRCDPISGHDNLYWYRRVMGKEIKFLLHFVKESKQDESGMPNNRFLAERTGGTYSTLKVQPAELEDSGVYFCASSQPGQGTGELFFGEGSRLTVL.